A selection of T cell receptor beta chains follows, all from one sample in a study of blood T cell repertoires in COVID-19. Generated by immunoSEQ multiplex PCR, the TCRdb table keeps only in-frame clones and is missing some. In the table there are about 100,000 clones, roughly 89% of which are singletons. Sample: peripheral blood. The receptors originated from a human donor in a cohort sampled during active COVID-19. Each CDR3 is given with its conserved first and last residue. The D gene is left open where the match is weak. Clone size is not always given. Where it is, it says once, few, many or a class for expanded clones.

cdr3_nt: TGTGCCAGCAGCCCAGGGGGGCCTATCTATGGCTACACCTTC; cdr3_aa: CASSPGGPIYGYTF; j_call: TRBJ1-2; d_call: TRBD1; v_call: TRBV5-6; clone_size: NA; cdr3_length: 14
cdr3_nt: TGCAGCGTCACCGGGACAAGCACAGATACGCAGTATTTT; cdr3_aa: CSVTGTSTDTQYF; j_call: TRBJ2-3; d_call: NA; v_call: TRBV29-1; clone_size: once; cdr3_length: 13
cdr3_nt: TGTGCCAGCAGCCAAGATGAGGGACAGGGCTTTTACGAGCAGTACTTC; cdr3_aa: CASSQDEGQGFYEQYF; j_call: TRBJ2-7; d_call: TRBD1; v_call: TRBV3-1/TRBV3-2; clone_size: NA; cdr3_length: 16
cdr3_nt: TGCAGTGCGCCAGATGGCGGGGAGCTGTTTTTT; cdr3_aa: CSAPDGGELFF; j_call: TRBJ2-2; d_call: NA; v_call: TRBV20-1; clone_size: NA; cdr3_length: 11
cdr3_nt: TGTGCCAGCAGTCCCCGGGACAACACCTACAATGAGCAGTTCTTC; cdr3_aa: CASSPRDNTYNEQFF; j_call: TRBJ2-1; d_call: NA; v_call: TRBV6-5; clone_size: NA; cdr3_length: 15
cdr3_nt: TGTGCCAGCAGCACTTTCGAGACAGTGAACACTGAAGCTTTCTTT; cdr3_aa: CASSTFETVNTEAFF; j_call: TRBJ1-1; d_call: NA; v_call: TRBV9; clone_size: NA; cdr3_length: 15
cdr3_nt: TGTGCCAGCGGACAGGGTAATCAGCCCCAGCATTTT; cdr3_aa: CASGQGNQPQHF; j_call: TRBJ1-5; d_call: TRBD1; v_call: TRBV28; clone_size: few; cdr3_length: 12
cdr3_nt: TGTGCCAGCAGCCAGCTCAGGGCCCCCTACGAGCAGTACTTC; cdr3_aa: CASSQLRAPYEQYF; j_call: TRBJ2-7; d_call: NA; v_call: TRBV3-1/TRBV3-2; clone_size: NA; cdr3_length: 14
cdr3_nt: TGTGCCAGTAGTACAGGACAGGCAGTTATCGGGGAGCTGTTTTTT; cdr3_aa: CASSTGQAVIGELFF; j_call: TRBJ2-2; d_call: TRBD1; v_call: TRBV19; clone_size: once; cdr3_length: 15
cdr3_nt: TGTGCCAGTAGTATAGTGAGGACTAGCCATGGGAGGAACTTCGGGGAGCTGTTTTTT; cdr3_aa: CASSIVRTSHGRNFGELFF; j_call: TRBJ2-2; d_call: TRBD2; v_call: TRBV19; clone_size: NA; cdr3_length: 19
cdr3_nt: TGTGCCTGGAGCCCTCCGGGACTGTCCTACGAGCAGTACTTC; cdr3_aa: CAWSPPGLSYEQYF; j_call: TRBJ2-7; d_call: NA; v_call: TRBV30; clone_size: NA; cdr3_length: 14
cdr3_nt: TGCGCCAGCAGCCGCGGGACCAGTATAGGAGAGACCCAGTACTTC; cdr3_aa: CASSRGTSIGETQYF; j_call: TRBJ2-5; d_call: NA; v_call: TRBV5-1; clone_size: NA; cdr3_length: 15
cdr3_nt: TGTGCCAGCAGCTTAGCGGCAGGGAATCAGCCCCAGCATTTT; cdr3_aa: CASSLAAGNQPQHF; j_call: TRBJ1-5; d_call: NA; v_call: TRBV7-9; clone_size: few; cdr3_length: 14
cdr3_nt: TGTGCCAGCAGCCAGGACAGTAGGTCCTATAATTCACCCCTCCACTTT; cdr3_aa: CASSQDSRSYNSPLHF; j_call: TRBJ1-6; d_call: NA; v_call: TRBV3-1/TRBV3-2; clone_size: NA; cdr3_length: 16
cdr3_nt: TGTGCCAGCAGCGCAAAGACAGGGATGGACGGGGAGCTGTTTTTT; cdr3_aa: CASSAKTGMDGELFF; j_call: TRBJ2-2; d_call: TRBD1; v_call: TRBV9; clone_size: NA; cdr3_length: 15
cdr3_nt: TGTGCCACCAGTGATGCGGGGACAGGGGGCACAGATACGCAGTATTTT; cdr3_aa: CATSDAGTGGTDTQYF; j_call: TRBJ2-3; d_call: TRBD1; v_call: TRBV24-1; clone_size: NA; cdr3_length: 16
cdr3_nt: TGTGCCAGCAGTCCCTCTCCCGGGAACGTTGGCTACACCTTC; cdr3_aa: CASSPSPGNVGYTF; j_call: TRBJ1-2; d_call: NA; v_call: TRBV6-2/TRBV6-3; clone_size: NA; cdr3_length: 14
cdr3_nt: TGTGCCAGCAGCTCCTCGCTACCTGAAGCTTTCTTT; cdr3_aa: CASSSSLPEAFF; j_call: TRBJ1-1; d_call: NA; v_call: TRBV7-9; clone_size: NA; cdr3_length: 12
cdr3_nt: TGTGCCAGCAGCGTATATCACAGGGGTGGCTACACCTTC; cdr3_aa: CASSVYHRGGYTF; j_call: TRBJ1-2; d_call: TRBD1; v_call: TRBV9; clone_size: NA; cdr3_length: 13
cdr3_nt: TGCAGCGTGGGACTAGCGGTCTACAATGAGCAGTTCTTC; cdr3_aa: CSVGLAVYNEQFF; j_call: TRBJ2-1; d_call: TRBD2; v_call: TRBV29-1; clone_size: once; cdr3_length: 13
cdr3_nt: TGTGCCAGCAGCGCGGGACAGTATTCACCCCTCCACTTT; cdr3_aa: CASSAGQYSPLHF; j_call: TRBJ1-6; d_call: TRBD1; v_call: TRBV6-5; clone_size: few; cdr3_length: 13
cdr3_nt: TGTGCCAGCAGCGTAGCCCCCCAGGAGGGCAACAATGAGCAGTTCTTC; cdr3_aa: CASSVAPQEGNNEQFF; j_call: TRBJ2-1; d_call: NA; v_call: TRBV9; clone_size: NA; cdr3_length: 16
cdr3_nt: TGTGCCAGCAGCAACGGACTAGCGGCTCACAATGAGCAGTTCTTC; cdr3_aa: CASSNGLAAHNEQFF; j_call: TRBJ2-1; d_call: TRBD2; v_call: TRBV11-2; clone_size: NA; cdr3_length: 15
cdr3_nt: TGCGCCAGCAGTCAAGACAGGTTTTTCCAAGAGACCCAGTACTTC; cdr3_aa: CASSQDRFFQETQYF; j_call: TRBJ2-5; d_call: NA; v_call: TRBV23-1; clone_size: NA; cdr3_length: 15
cdr3_nt: TGTGCCAGCAGCCTCGGAGGGGGCGGCACTGAAGCTTTCTTT; cdr3_aa: CASSLGGGGTEAFF; j_call: TRBJ1-1; d_call: TRBD1; v_call: TRBV11-2; clone_size: NA; cdr3_length: 14
cdr3_nt: TGTGCCAGCAGCTCACAAACAGGCGCCTACGAGCAGTGCTTC; cdr3_aa: CASSSQTGAYEQCF; j_call: TRBJ2-7; d_call: NA; v_call: TRBV7-9; clone_size: NA; cdr3_length: 14
cdr3_nt: TGTGCCAGCAGCCGGCGGGGGGGGAAAGATACGCAGTATTTT; cdr3_aa: CASSRRGGKDTQYF; j_call: TRBJ2-3; d_call: TRBD2; v_call: TRBV6-5; clone_size: NA; cdr3_length: 14
cdr3_nt: TGTGCCAGTAGGACTCCGCGGGGGGAGCAGTACTTC; cdr3_aa: CASRTPRGEQYF; j_call: TRBJ2-7; d_call: TRBD2; v_call: TRBV19; clone_size: once; cdr3_length: 12
cdr3_nt: TGTGCCAGCAGTGAAGGTGGGGGGGCCTACAATGAGCAGTTCTTC; cdr3_aa: CASSEGGGAYNEQFF; j_call: TRBJ2-1; d_call: TRBD2; v_call: TRBV6-4; clone_size: NA; cdr3_length: 15
cdr3_nt: TGTGCCAGCCGTACTTATATTGGACAGGGACGGCAGCCCCAGCATTTT; cdr3_aa: CASRTYIGQGRQPQHF; j_call: TRBJ1-5; d_call: TRBD1; v_call: TRBV25-1; clone_size: NA; cdr3_length: 16
cdr3_nt: TGTGCCAGCAGTTTCGGAGAGACCCAGTACTTC; cdr3_aa: CASSFGETQYF; j_call: TRBJ2-5; d_call: NA; v_call: TRBV12-3/TRBV12-4; clone_size: NA; cdr3_length: 11
cdr3_nt: TGTGCCAGCAGCGCCGGAGGGGTTTGGAGCGATGAAAAACTGTTTTTT; cdr3_aa: CASSAGGVWSDEKLFF; j_call: TRBJ1-4; d_call: NA; v_call: TRBV7-9; clone_size: NA; cdr3_length: 16
cdr3_nt: TGTGCCAGCAGTTTAGAGGGAATGAACACTGAAGCTTTCTTT; cdr3_aa: CASSLEGMNTEAFF; j_call: TRBJ1-1; d_call: NA; v_call: TRBV5-4; clone_size: NA; cdr3_length: 14
cdr3_nt: TGTGCCAGCAGTCAGGAGGGGACCCACGGGGAGCTGTTTTTT; cdr3_aa: CASSQEGTHGELFF; j_call: TRBJ2-2; d_call: NA; v_call: TRBV6-4; clone_size: NA; cdr3_length: 14
cdr3_nt: TGTGCCACCTTCGACCGGGACAGGAATCCTGAAGCTTTCTTT; cdr3_aa: CATFDRDRNPEAFF; j_call: TRBJ1-1; d_call: TRBD1; v_call: TRBV28; clone_size: once; cdr3_length: 14
cdr3_nt: TGTGCCAGCAGCCCCGGACAGGGTTATTTCCCTGAAGCTTTCTTT; cdr3_aa: CASSPGQGYFPEAFF; j_call: TRBJ1-1; d_call: TRBD1; v_call: TRBV11-3; clone_size: NA; cdr3_length: 15
cdr3_nt: TGTGCCAGCCGCTTCGGTCCAGGGGCCTCCTACAATGAGCAGTTCTTC; cdr3_aa: CASRFGPGASYNEQFF; j_call: TRBJ2-1; d_call: NA; v_call: TRBV27; clone_size: NA; cdr3_length: 16
cdr3_nt: TGTGCCAGCAGCTTAGGGGGTGGGGAGACCCAGTACTTC; cdr3_aa: CASSLGGGETQYF; j_call: TRBJ2-5; d_call: NA; v_call: TRBV5-4; clone_size: NA; cdr3_length: 13
cdr3_nt: TGCGCCAGCAGCTGGGGGCAGTTACAAGAGACCCAGTACTTC; cdr3_aa: CASSWGQLQETQYF; j_call: TRBJ2-5; d_call: NA; v_call: TRBV5-1; clone_size: NA; cdr3_length: 14
cdr3_nt: TGTGCCAGCAGCCTTGGATCGGGAAGGGCGTTCTTC; cdr3_aa: CASSLGSGRAFF; j_call: TRBJ2-1; d_call: NA; v_call: TRBV7-9; clone_size: once; cdr3_length: 12